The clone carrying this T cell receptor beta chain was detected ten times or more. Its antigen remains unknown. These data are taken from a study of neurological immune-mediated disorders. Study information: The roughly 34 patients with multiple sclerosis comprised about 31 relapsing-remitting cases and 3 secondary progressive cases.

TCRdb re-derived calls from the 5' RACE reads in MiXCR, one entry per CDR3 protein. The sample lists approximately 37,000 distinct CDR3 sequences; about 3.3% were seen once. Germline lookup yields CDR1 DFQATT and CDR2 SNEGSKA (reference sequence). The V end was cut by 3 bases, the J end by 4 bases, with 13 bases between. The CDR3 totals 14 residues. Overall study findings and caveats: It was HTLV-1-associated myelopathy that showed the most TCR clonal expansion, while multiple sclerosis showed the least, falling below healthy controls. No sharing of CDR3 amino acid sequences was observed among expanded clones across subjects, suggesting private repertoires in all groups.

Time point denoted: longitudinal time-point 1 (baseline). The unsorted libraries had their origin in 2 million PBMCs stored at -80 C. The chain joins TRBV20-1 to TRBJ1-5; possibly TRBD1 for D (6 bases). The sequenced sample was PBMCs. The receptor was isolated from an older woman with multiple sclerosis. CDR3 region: CSARRTGMNQPQHF. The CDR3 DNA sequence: TGCAGTGCTAGGCGCACAGGGATGAATCAGCCCCAGCATTTT.